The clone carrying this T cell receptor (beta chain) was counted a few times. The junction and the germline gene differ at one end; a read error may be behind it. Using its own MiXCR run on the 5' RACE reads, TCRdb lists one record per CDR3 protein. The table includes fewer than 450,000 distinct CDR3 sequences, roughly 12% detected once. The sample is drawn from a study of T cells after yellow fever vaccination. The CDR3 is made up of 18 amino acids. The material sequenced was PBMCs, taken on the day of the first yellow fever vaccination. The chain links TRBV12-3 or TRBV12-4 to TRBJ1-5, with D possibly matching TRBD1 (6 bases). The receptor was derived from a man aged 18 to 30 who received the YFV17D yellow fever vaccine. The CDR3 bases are TGTGCCATCAGTTCTATAGAGGTATCAGGGGATTATATTCAGCCCCAGCATTTT. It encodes CAISSIEVSGDYIQPQHF.